This passage covers 13 T cell receptor beta chains from one sample sequenced in a study of regulatory T cells in long-lasting Graves disease. Libraries of TCR beta came from iRepertoire HTBI primers plus Arm-PCR of CDR3 regions. One entry per CDR3 protein results from TCRdb running MiXCR on the multiplex PCR reads. The sample yields around 250,000 distinct CDR3 sequences, 20% to 25% seen once. Time point here: newly diagnosed GD, antithyroid drugs for less than 3 months. PBMCs were the source of the RNA used for TCR sequencing. Sample: peripheral blood mononuclear cells (PBMCs), taken at new diagnosis, from a patient treated with antithyroid drugs. These receptors were obtained from a female donor with Graves disease.

This clonotype occurred a few times. The rearrangement links TRBV18 to TRBJ2-2; 7 bases agree with TRBD1. Looked up from germline, CDR1 is KGHSH and CDR2 is LQKENI. The CDR3 is made up of 15 amino acids. Trimming cost V 8 bases and J 3 bases; bases outside gene matches: 9. Here the CDR3 DNA reads TGTGCCAGCCCCCCACAGGGGTACGACACCGGGGAGCTGTTTTTT. This sequence encodes CASPPQGYDTGELFF.

Many counts were recorded for this clonotype. The rearrangement uses TRBV12-3 or TRBV12-4 and TRBJ1-2; 7 positions agree with TRBD1. The CDR3 runs 14 residues. Losses at the gene ends were 6 bases for V and 2 bases for J; bases not matched to a gene: 6. This CDR3 is CASRSGTENYGYTF. The DNA of the CDR3 is TGTGCCAGCAGGTCCGGGACAGAGAACTATGGCTACACCTTC.

This clonotype came up many times. The rearrangement joins TRBV12-3 or TRBV12-4 to TRBJ2-1, with 10 bases aligning to TRBD2. This CDR3 is 13 amino acids long. V gave up 10 bases and J gave up 9 bases; unmatched junction bases: 9. The CDR3 nucleotides read TGTGCCACCTCAGCGGGGGGGTTCGTTGAGCAGTTCTTC. It encodes CATSAGGFVEQFF.

This clonotype was found a few times. This sequence joins TRBV28 and TRBJ1-6; tentative D call: TRBD1 (6 bases). Per the germline V gene, CDR1 is MDHEN and CDR2 is SYDVKM. Trimming removed 6 bases from V and 3 bases from J, with 15 bases in between. The CDR3 totals 16 residues. The CDR3 spells CASRLGGPIYNSPLHF. The CDR3 region has the DNA TGTGCCAGCAGGTTGGGGGGCCCTATCTATAATTCACCCCTCCACTTT.

This clonotype has a count of ten or more. The chain uses TRBV11-1 and TRBJ2-3; maybe TRBD2 (6 bases). This CDR3 spans 12 amino acids. CDR1 is SGHAT, CDR2 FQDESV, per germline (reference sequence). V shed 5 bases and J shed 6 bases, with 9 bases lying between them. CDR3 protein: CASSGGMDTQYF. The CDR3 DNA is TGTGCCAGCAGCGGAGGGATGGATACGCAGTATTTT.

This clonotype was seen a handful of times. This chain joins TRBV7-8 and TRBJ2-5; 9 bases line up with TRBD2. The J segment lost 1 base and the V segment lost 7 bases, leaving 10 bases of the junction unmatched. The CDR3 is 16 amino acids. Germline loops: CDR1 SGHVS, CDR2 FQNEAQ. CDR3 loop: CASTSFGGGGQETQYF. In DNA, the CDR3 is TGTGCCAGCACCTCCTTCGGCGGGGGGGGCCAAGAGACCCAGTACTTC.

The CDR3 DNA reads TGCAGTGCTCATCAAGGGAGGGTGTTTCGGGGCTACACCTTC. The encoded protein is CSAHQGRVFRGYTF. The rearrangement joins TRBV20-1 to TRBJ1-2; D uncertain. CDR3 length: 14 residues. Deletions cut 5 bases from V and 8 bases from J, with 21 bases between. The germline gives CDR1 DFQATT, CDR2 SNEGSKA (reference sequence).

In this sample, this clonotype turned up many times. This chain links TRBV7-3 with TRBJ1-3; a weak D match, TRBD1 (5 bases). The V gene's germline CDR1 is SGHTA and CDR2 FQGTGA. Trimming pared 5 bases from V and 2 bases from J, leaving 16 bases between. The length of the CDR3 is 16 residues. The chain's CDR3 is CASSPGPPMAGNTIYF. CDR3 nucleotide sequence: TGTGCCAGCAGCCCGGGACCTCCCATGGCTGGAAACACCATATATTTT.

This clonotype has a count of ten or more. The V and J genes are TRBV7-8 and TRBJ1-5; unclear D gene. Germline-derived CDR1 and CDR2 are SGHVS and FQNEAQ. V was clipped by 2 bases and J by 6 bases, with 14 bases between them. The CDR3 is 15 residues long. The CDR3 sequence: CASSLNRLPSQPQHF. The CDR3, as DNA: TGTGCCAGCAGCTTAAATCGATTGCCAAGTCAGCCCCAGCATTTT.

In its sample, this clonotype was seen many times. The CDR3 coding sequence is TGTGCCAGCAGTCCCCTTTTCGGCCCAAGGACCTCTGGGGCCAACGTCCTGACTTTC. This sequence encodes CASSPLFGPRTSGANVLTF. The rearrangement links TRBV27 to TRBJ2-6; D gene ambiguous. This CDR3 is built from 19 residues. Germline V gives CDR1 MNHEY, CDR2 SMNVEV (reference sequence). V lost 5 bases and J lost 0, with 20 bases in between.

Written as DNA, the CDR3 is TGTGCCAGTCGATTTCAGCGTCAGGGCGGCGAGCAGTACTTC. Protein product: CASRFQRQGGEQYF. The chain combines TRBV19 with TRBJ2-7; TRBD1 might be the D (5 bases). The ends were cut back, 8 bases at V and 6 bases at J, with 20 bases in the middle. The germline gives CDR1 LNHDA, CDR2 SQIVND (reference sequence). This CDR3 is built from 14 residues.

Ten or more counts support this clonotype. V is TRBV14 and J is TRBJ2-5, with a weak D call TRBD1 (7 bases). Trimming left V 4 bases short and J 4 bases short, with 13 bases between. Germline CDR1 SGHDN, CDR2 FVKESK. This CDR3 is 14 amino acids long. The CDR3 region has the DNA TGTGCCAGCAGCCCCAGGGGGGTAGCAGAGACCCAGTACTTC. It translates to CASSPRGVAETQYF.

The gene calls are TRBV6-4 and TRBJ2-3, with 10 bases matching TRBD2. Germline trimming cut 8 bases from V and 0 bases from J; bases unmatched to any gene: 5. This CDR3 has 15 residues. CDR1 and CDR2 (germline): MRHNA, SNTAGT. The CDR3 loop reads CASGSSGSSTDTQYF. CDR3 sequence (DNA): TGTGCCAGCGGGTCTAGCGGGAGTAGCACAGATACGCAGTATTTT.